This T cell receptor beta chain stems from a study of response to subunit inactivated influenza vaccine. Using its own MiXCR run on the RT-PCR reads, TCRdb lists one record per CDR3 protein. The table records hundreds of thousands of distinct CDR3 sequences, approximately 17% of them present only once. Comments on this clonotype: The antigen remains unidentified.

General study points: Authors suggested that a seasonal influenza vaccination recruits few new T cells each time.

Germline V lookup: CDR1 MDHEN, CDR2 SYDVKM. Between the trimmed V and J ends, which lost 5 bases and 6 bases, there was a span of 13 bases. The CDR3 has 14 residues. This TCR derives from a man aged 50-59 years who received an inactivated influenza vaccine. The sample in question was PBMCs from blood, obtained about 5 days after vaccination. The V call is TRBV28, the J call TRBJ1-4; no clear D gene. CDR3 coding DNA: TGTGCCAGCAGTATCTATGTGGGCTATGAAAAACTGTTTTTT. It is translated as CASSIYVGYEKLFF.